The entry below gives a single T cell receptor beta chain sequence along with its context. What it binds is not known. At one of its ends the junction is not consistent with the germline gene, which may arise from a read error. This CDR3 comprises 18 residues. This sample is part of a study of blood T cells in healthy people across ages. General study results and limits: More naive CD4+ cells and higher diversity were found in long-lived than in aged donors.

A J-beta primer mix and a sample-barcoded 5' primer were used in a second PCR of about 7 to 12 cycles. TCRdb re-called the 5' RACE reads through MiXCR, storing one row per CDR3 protein. The sample lists 850,000 or so distinct CDR3 sequences, 29% occurring once. The clonotype comes from a woman over 75 in good health. The V and J genes are TRBV12-3 or TRBV12-4 and TRBJ2-3, with 10 bases that match TRBD2. The specimen sequenced was blood. CDR3 region: CASSPSASGGPSADTQYF. In DNA form, the CDR3 reads TGTGCCAGCAGCCCTTCGGCTAGCGGGGGCCCTAGCGCAGATACGCAATATTTT.